The 4 T cell receptor beta chains below all came from one sample that was sequenced in a study of T-cell memory formation after mild COVID-19. MiXCR, applied by TCRdb to the 5' RACE reads, yields one record per CDR3 protein. The data show a few hundred thousand distinct CDR3 sequences, around 27% seen once. The sample comprised PBMCs or a T cell subset sorted from them (not recorded which). These receptors were obtained from an adult woman who had mild COVID-19 (a few samples of this study predate the infection). Cell type and time point are not known.

This clonotype was seen only a few times. The CDR3 region is CASSQGGGWYEQYF. DNA for the CDR3: TGCGCCAGCAGCCAAGGAGGGGGTTGGTACGAGCAGTACTTC. The rearrangement links TRBV4-1 to TRBJ2-7; TRBD1 might be the D (6 bases). CDR3 length: 14 amino acids. The germline CDR1 and CDR2 sequences are MGHRA and YSYEKL. V lost 1 base to trimming and J lost 4 bases, with 11 bases between them.

This clonotype appeared a few times. The genes are TRBV25-1 and TRBJ2-7; D is ambiguous. The CDR3 extends over 15 amino acids. Trimming removed 2 bases at V and 4 bases at J, with 15 bases between. Germline-derived CDR1 and CDR2 are MGHDK and SYGVNS. Here the CDR3 reads CASSERAHADYEQYF. CDR3 DNA sequence: TGTGCCAGCAGTGAACGCGCACACGCTGATTACGAGCAGTACTTC.

The rearrangement uses TRBV12-3 or TRBV12-4 and TRBJ2-1, with D maybe TRBD1 (5 bases). The V end lost 7 bases, the J end lost 3 bases, and 10 bases lay between the germline ends. CDR3 length: 13 residues. The CDR3 here is CASTLTGYNEQFF. The CDR3 bases are TGTGCCAGCACCCTCACAGGCTACAATGAGCAGTTCTTC.

The V and J genes are TRBV30 and TRBJ2-4, with D possibly being TRBD1 or TRBD2 (5 bases each). The V gene lost 3 bases and the J gene lost 8 bases, with 17 bases spanning the gap. This CDR3 spans 14 amino acids. Germline CDR1 GTSNPN, CDR2 SVGIG (reference sequence). The CDR3 loop is CAWRIRTLGHIQYF. The CDR3 DNA follows: TGTGCCTGGAGGATCCGGACTCTGGGACACATTCAGTACTTC.